This passage covers 23 T cell receptor beta chains from one sample sequenced in a study of B cell selection in AIRE deficiency. Regulatory T cells were sorted as CD4+CD25hiCD127low/negative. Assay used: immunoSEQ multiplex PCR; TCRdb lists only in-frame clones, some missing. Here the sample spans 15,000 or so clones, approximately 94% being singletons. The specimen sequenced was Tregs sorted from PBMCs. These TCRs come from a human donor with AIRE deficiency.

The rearrangement links TRBV7-9 to TRBJ2-2; 11 nucleotides align to TRBD1. Germline CDR1 and CDR2: SEHNR and FQNEAQ (reference sequence). With V trimmed by 1 base and J by 5 bases, 3 bases remained unmatched. This CDR3 region has 16 residues. CDR3 sequence reads: CASSLDGQGATGELFF. As DNA, the CDR3 is TGTGCCAGCAGCTTAGACGGACAGGGGGCGACCGGGGAGCTGTTTTTT.

The CDR3 region has the DNA TGCGCCAGCAGCTGGGGGAACCAAGAGACCCAGTACTTC. Its translation: CASSWGNQETQYF. The chain carries TRBV5-1 and TRBJ2-5, with D perhaps assigned TRBD1 or TRBD2 (5 bases each). Germline CDR1 SGHRS, CDR2 YFSETQ. The CDR3 runs to 13 residues. Trimming left V 3 bases short and J 0 bases short, with 6 bases between. Full variable domain (missing parts from reference TRBV5-1 and TRBJ2-5): KAGVTQTPRYLIKTRGQQVTLSCSPISGHRSVSWYQQTPGQGLQFLFEYFSETQRNKGNFPGRFSGRQFSNSRSEMNVSTLELGDSALYLCASSWGNQETQYFGPGTRLLVL.

The V call is TRBV30, the J call TRBJ2-3; TRBD1 agrees at 7 bases. V lost 1 base to trimming and J lost 4 bases; unmatched junction nucleotides: 8. Germline-derived CDR1 and CDR2 are GTSNPN and SVGIG (reference sequence). The CDR3 has 15 amino acids. As DNA, the CDR3 is TGTGCCTGGAGTGAGGGGGCAGGACGAGCAGATACGCAGTATTTT. Its translation: CAWSEGAGRADTQYF.

The table lists this clone with a count of one. The chain uses TRBV28 and TRBJ1-6; possible D gene TRBD1, 5 bases. The CDR3 has 15 residues. Germline CDR1 and CDR2: MDHEN and SYDVKM. The V end lost 7 bases, the J end lost 7 bases, and 17 bases lay between the germline ends. The CDR3 protein is CASTHRAGRNSPLHF. The CDR3 DNA is TGTGCCAGCACTCACCGGGCAGGGCGAAATTCACCCCTCCACTTT.

CDR3 protein: CAISESLSNGEQYF. The CDR3 DNA sequence: TGTGCCATCAGTGAGTCTTTGTCGAATGGCGAGCAGTACTTC. V is TRBV10-3 and J is TRBJ2-7, with D unclear. This CDR3 contains 14 residues. The V gene lost 0 bases and the J gene lost 6 bases, with 12 bases spanning the gap. Looked up from germline, CDR1 is ENHRY and CDR2 is SYGVKD.

V usage is TRBV18 and J usage is TRBJ2-5; a possible D gene is TRBD2 (6 bases). Trimming pared 6 bases from V and 5 bases from J, leaving 16 bases between. In germline, CDR1 is KGHSH, CDR2 LQKENI. The CDR3 has 14 residues. CDR3 sequence (DNA): TGTGCCAGCTCCCTGGGACTGGGTTCGGAGACCCAGTACTTC. It codes for CASSLGLGSETQYF.

The genes are TRBV7-9 and TRBJ2-2; the D is unclear. Trimming removed 3 bases from V and 1 base from J, with 6 bases in between. CDR1 and CDR2 (germline): SEHNR, FQNEAQ (reference sequence). The CDR3 is 14 amino acids. This CDR3 reads CASSLLRNTGELFF. The CDR3 nucleotides are TGTGCCAGCAGCTTGTTAAGGAACACCGGGGAGCTGTTTTTT.

V usage is TRBV28 and J usage is TRBJ2-5, with D uncertain. Germline V gene sequence: CDR1 MDHEN, CDR2 SYDVKM. V lost 3 bases and J lost 2, with 7 bases in between. The CDR3 consists of 13 residues. Written as DNA, the CDR3 is TGTGCCAGCAGTTTTCGGAGACAAGAGACCCAGTACTTC. Protein product: CASSFRRQETQYF.

J is TRBJ1-3 and V is TRBV5-6; D is perhaps TRBD1 (5 bases). Germline V CDR1 and CDR2: SGHDT, YYEEEE. The CDR3 is 12 amino acids. Between the trimmed V and J ends, which lost 2 bases and 8 bases, there was a span of 8 bases. The CDR3 loop reads CASSLRGDTIYF. The CDR3 DNA is TGTGCCAGCAGCTTAAGGGGAGACACCATATATTTT.

V gene TRBV11-3 combines with J gene TRBJ2-1, with D unresolved. The CDR3 runs 13 residues. The V and J ends lost 1 base and 1 base respectively, with 2 bases between them. Per the germline V gene, CDR1 is SGHNT and CDR2 is YENEEA. The CDR3 reads CASSLASYNEQFF. CDR3 nucleotide sequence: TGTGCCAGCAGCTTAGCATCCTACAATGAGCAGTTCTTC.

DNA for the CDR3: TGTGCCAGCAGTTATTCCCAGGGACAGTCCTACGAGCAGTACTTC. It encodes CASSYSQGQSYEQYF. The chain carries TRBV6-7 and TRBJ2-5; TRBD1 aligns across 7 bases. With the DNA end fitting TRBJ2-7 better, the J assignment may be wrong. TRBV6-7 carries the ORF label, with uncertain function. This CDR3 contains 15 residues.

This clone was observed a handful of times. The V and J genes are TRBV7-9 and TRBJ2-5, with D perhaps given as TRBD1 or TRBD2 (5 bases each). CDR3 size: 14 residues. CDR1 SEHNR and CDR2 FQNEAQ come from the germline V gene (reference sequence). V was shortened by 5 bases and J by 1 base, with 11 bases between the two germline ends. Written as DNA, the CDR3 is TGTGCCAGCAGCCCCTCGGGGCCCCAAGAGACCCAGTACTTC. Protein: CASSPSGPQETQYF.

The CDR3: CASSLDSVQGKVGGYTF. CDR3 nucleotide sequence: TGTGCCAGCAGCTTAGATTCGGTACAGGGGAAAGTAGGTGGCTACACCTTC. The V gene is TRBV11-2, the J gene TRBJ1-2, with 7 bases matching TRBD1. CDR3 size: 17 residues. Looked up from germline, CDR1 is SGHAT and CDR2 is FQNNGV. J was trimmed by 7 bases and V by 0 bases; bases with no gene match: 14.

The chain couples TRBV5-4 to TRBJ2-1; TRBD2 aligns across 10 bases. The CDR3 has 16 residues. Germline V gives CDR1 SGHNT, CDR2 YYREEE (reference sequence). Losses at the gene ends were 1 base for V and 7 bases for J; bases not matched to a gene: 8. In DNA form, the CDR3 reads TGTGCCAGCAGCTTGAGGGGGGGACTAGCGCTAAATGAGCAGTTCTTC. Protein product: CASSLRGGLALNEQFF. Full variable domain (missing parts from reference TRBV5-4 and TRBJ2-1): ETGVTQSPTHLIKTRGQQVTLRCSSQSGHNTVSWYQQALGQGPQFIFQYYREEENGRGNFPPRFSGLQFPNYSSELNVNALELDDSALYLCASSLRGGLALNEQFFGPGTRLTVL.

This chain uses TRBV11-2 with TRBJ2-1; 15 bases line up with TRBD2. This CDR3 is 17 amino acids long. Germline trimming cut 3 bases from V and 8 bases from J; bases unmatched to any gene: 8. Germline V gene sequence: CDR1 SGHAT, CDR2 FQNNGV. In DNA, the CDR3 is TGTGCCAGCAGCTTGGGACTAGCGGGAGGTTTATACGATGAGCAGTTCTTC. Translation: CASSLGLAGGLYDEQFF.

The chain uses TRBV5-1 and TRBJ2-5, with D unresolved. The CDR3 totals 12 residues. V was clipped by 0 bases and J by 5 bases, with 5 bases between them. The germline CDR1 and CDR2 sequences are SGHRS and YFSETQ. The CDR3 spells CASSLVGETQYF. Here the CDR3 DNA reads TGCGCCAGCAGCTTGGTGGGGGAGACCCAGTACTTC.

The CDR3, as DNA: TGTGCCATCAAATCAGGGGCTAGGGACAATTCACCCCTCCACTTT. This sequence encodes CAIKSGARDNSPLHF. V and J are TRBV10-3 and TRBJ1-6; D may be TRBD1 (6 bases). This CDR3 region has 15 residues. CDR1 ENHRY and CDR2 SYGVKD come from the germline V gene. Trimming took 7 bases from V and 7 from J, leaving 17 bases between them.

The chain links TRBV19 to TRBJ2-5, with TRBD1 matching 9 bases. Germline V CDR1 and CDR2: LNHDA, SQIVND (reference sequence). J was trimmed by 4 bases and V by 4 bases; bases with no gene match: 7. The CDR3 runs 15 residues. The CDR3 spells CASSTTGTGRETQYF. CDR3 DNA sequence: TGTGCCAGTAGTACAACCGGGACAGGGCGAGAGACCCAGTACTTC.

The gene calls are TRBV10-3 and TRBJ1-6; D is undetermined. Germline CDR1 reads ENHRY; CDR2 reads SYGVKD. V was pared by 2 bases and J by 4 bases, with 6 bases between. The CDR3 runs to 14 residues. This chain's CDR3 is CAISETDYNSPLHF. CDR3 nucleotides: TGTGCCATCAGTGAGACCGATTATAATTCACCCCTCCACTTT.

This rearrangement joins TRBV27 to TRBJ2-1, with D maybe TRBD2 (6 bases). Germline CDR1 reads MNHEY; CDR2 reads SMNVEV (reference sequence). The CDR3 consists of 13 residues. CDR3 region: CNRRRGTYNEQFF. CDR3 in DNA: TGTAATCGAAGGCGGGGCACCTACAATGAGCAGTTCTTC.

J is TRBJ2-7 and V is TRBV9; 10 bases agree with TRBD2. J gave up 7 bases and V 4 bases, and 11 bases lay outside the gene matches. Germline CDR1 is SGDLS and CDR2 is YYNGEE. The CDR3 totals 15 residues. Here the CDR3 DNA reads TGTGCCAGCAGCCTTTCCCCGGGACTAGCGCAAGAGCAGTACTTC. As protein: CASSLSPGLAQEQYF. Drawing the rest from reference TRBV9 and TRBJ2-7, the complete variable domain is DSGVTQTPKHLITATGQRVTLRCSPRSGDLSVYWYQQSLDQGLQFLIQYYNGEERAKGNILERFSAQQFPDLHSELNLSSLELGDSALYFCASSLSPGLAQEQYFGPGTRLTVT.

The chain combines TRBV28 with TRBJ2-2; tentatively, D is TRBD1 (5 bases). The CDR3 extends over 15 amino acids. Germline values: CDR1 MDHEN, CDR2 SYDVKM. With 5 bases removed from V and 6 bases from J, the gap between germline ends came to 16 bases. Here the CDR3 reads CASSPAKLGAGELFF. CDR3 nucleotide sequence: TGTGCCAGCAGTCCGGCAAAGCTAGGGGCCGGGGAGCTGTTTTTT.

The rearrangement uses TRBV6-5 and TRBJ2-1; D call uncertain. This CDR3 contains 15 residues. In germline, CDR1 is MNHEY, CDR2 SVGAGI. V lost 5 bases, J lost 4 bases, and 15 bases lay in between. CDR3 residues: CASSGEARPYNEQFF. The DNA for the CDR3 is TGTGCCAGCAGTGGAGAGGCTAGACCGTACAATGAGCAGTTCTTC.